A single TCR beta chain is shown here with its context. This specimen comes from a study of CD8 T cells in Susac syndrome. Random hexamers served to reverse transcribe roughly 0.45 to 1 ug RNA. TCRdb reprocessed the immunoSEQ multiplex PCR reads with MiXCR, giving one entry per CDR3 protein. The sample holds over 300,000 distinct CDR3 sequences, 92% seen once. This CDR3 has 17 residues. CDR1 and CDR2 from the germline V gene are MNHNS and SASEGT. V was cut by 6 bases and J by 6 bases, with 24 bases left in between. The sample taken for sequencing was CD4+ T cells from PBMCs. This clonotype was obtained from a human donor with multiple sclerosis. The chain couples TRBV6-1 to TRBJ1-3, with no clear D. CDR3 in DNA: TGTGCCAGCAGGGCTAGATTTTCACGCCGTCCTGAAAACACCATATATTTT. Amino acid sequence: CASRARFSRRPENTIYF.